The 2 T cell receptor beta chains given below trace back to one sample, sequenced in a study of shared clonotypes between healthy human individuals. This table comes from immunoSEQ multiplex PCR, and its TCRdb copy is limited to in-frame clones, with some not included. This sample has 85,000 to 100,000 clones, with almost 70% found just once. Source material: memory CD8+ T cells sorted from blood. As for subset: CD45RO+ cells pooled with CCR7-negative TemRA cells. Receptor source: a young man in good health.

The genes are TRBV11-3 and TRBJ2-1; D gene uncertain. The length of the CDR3 is 13 residues. Trimming took off 5 bases at V and 0 bases at J, with 5 bases between the two ends. Germline CDR1 SGHNT, CDR2 YENEEA. The CDR3 spells CASSVTSYNEQFF. The CDR3 DNA reads as TGTGCCAGCAGCGTGACCTCCTACAATGAGCAGTTCTTC.

V and J are TRBV7-9 and TRBJ1-4; 7 nucleotides align to TRBD1. Trimming cost V 3 bases and J 0 bases; bases outside gene matches: 13. The V gene's germline CDR1 is SEHNR and CDR2 FQNEAQ (reference sequence). This CDR3 is built from 19 residues. The CDR3 DNA reads TGTGCCAGCAGCTTCTTTAGGGACAGTCGAATAACAACTAATGAAAAACTGTTTTTT. It encodes CASSFFRDSRITTNEKLFF.